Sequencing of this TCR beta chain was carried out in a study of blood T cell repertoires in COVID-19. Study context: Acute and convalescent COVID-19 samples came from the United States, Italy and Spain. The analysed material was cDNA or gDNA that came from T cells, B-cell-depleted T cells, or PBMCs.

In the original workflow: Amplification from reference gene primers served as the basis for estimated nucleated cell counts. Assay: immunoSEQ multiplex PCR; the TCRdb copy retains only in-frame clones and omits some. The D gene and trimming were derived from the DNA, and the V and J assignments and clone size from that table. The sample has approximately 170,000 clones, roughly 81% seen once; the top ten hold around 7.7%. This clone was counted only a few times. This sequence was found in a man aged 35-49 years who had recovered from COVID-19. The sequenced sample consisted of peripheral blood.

Written as DNA, the CDR3 is TGTGCCAGCAGTGTCTCGGGACAGGGTTTTGGGATAAAGGTGGCAGATACGCAGTATTTT. Amino acid sequence: CASSVSGQGFGIKVADTQYF. The rearrangement uses TRBV2 and TRBJ2-3, with 9 bases aligning to TRBD1. This CDR3 region has 20 residues. Germline V CDR1 and CDR2: SNHLY, FYNNEI. The junction had 21 bases not matched to a gene; V was cut back by 4 bases and J by 4 bases.